What follows are 19 T cell receptor beta chains derived from one specimen sequenced in a study of control samples from healthy donors and cancer patients. Data came from immunoSEQ multiplex PCR; TCRdb stores just in-frame clones and leaves some out. The profile shows about 130,000 clones, around 92% of them singletons. The sequenced sample was blood. The receptors come from a woman between 45 and 60 years old in good health.

The chain has TRBV10-2 and TRBJ1-1; D might be TRBD1 (6 bases). Per the germline V gene, CDR1 is WSHSY and CDR2 is SAAADI. The V and J ends lost 11 bases and 4 bases respectively, with 20 bases between them. The CDR3 runs 14 residues. For the CDR3, the DNA is TGCGCCGGCTCCCGGGACAAAAGGAGCACTGAAGCTTTCTTT. This sequence encodes CAGSRDKRSTEAFF.

This chain uses TRBV5-8 with TRBJ1-4; 8 bases are shared with TRBD1. Germline CDR1 SGHTS, CDR2 YDEGEE. After removal of 4 bases from V and 3 bases from J, the junction contained 5 bases not matched to a gene. The CDR3 length is 15 residues. The CDR3 sequence: CASSLTGGPNEKLFF. In nucleotides, the CDR3 is TGTGCCAGCAGCCTAACAGGGGGACCTAATGAAAAACTGTTTTTT.

This chain joins TRBV29-1 and TRBJ1-2; no reliable D call. Trimming removed 6 bases at V and 6 bases at J, with 14 bases between. The CDR3 covers 12 residues. The V gene's germline CDR1 is SQVTM and CDR2 ANQGSEA. CDR3: CSVEFGVHGYTF. The CDR3 nucleotides read TGCAGCGTCGAATTCGGGGTTCATGGCTACACCTTC.

This chain joins TRBV6-1 and TRBJ2-7, with D possibly TRBD1 on 6 matching bases. Germline-derived CDR1 and CDR2 are MNHNS and SASEGT. V was trimmed by 4 bases and J by 0 bases, leaving 19 bases between them. The CDR3 covers 17 residues. The CDR3 here is CASSVDWTAIFSYEQYF. CDR3 nucleotide sequence: TGTGCCAGCAGTGTAGACTGGACAGCTATATTCTCCTACGAGCAGTACTTC.

The V call is TRBV6-6, the J call TRBJ1-2, with D maybe TRBD1 (6 bases). The CDR3 is 13 residues long. Germline V lookup: CDR1 MNHNY, CDR2 SVGAGI (reference sequence). Trimming removed 2 bases from V and 7 bases from J, with 11 bases in between. The CDR3 region has the DNA TGTGCCAGCAGTTACCCCGGACAGCTTGGCTACACCTTC. It encodes CASSYPGQLGYTF.

In this sample, this clone turned up once. The V gene is TRBV5-1, the J gene TRBJ1-1, with a tentative D call TRBD1 (5 bases). The CDR3 covers 16 residues. V lost 1 base, J lost 0 bases, and 13 bases lay in between. Germline V gene lookup returns CDR1 SGHRS and CDR2 YFSETQ. In DNA, the CDR3 is TGCGCCAGCAGCTTGACTCAGGGACTTGTGAACACTGAAGCTTTCTTT. Amino acids: CASSLTQGLVNTEAFF.

CDR3 amino acids: CASSLVRAGHSNQFF. CDR3 in DNA: TGTGCCAGCAGCTTAGTGCGAGCGGGACATTCAAATCAGTTCTTC. J is TRBJ2-1 and V is TRBV7-2; D possibly corresponds to TRBD2 (7 bases). This CDR3 spans 15 amino acids. Looked up from germline, CDR1 is SGHTA and CDR2 is FQGNSA. Trimming cost V 1 base and J 13 bases, with 20 bases left between them.

This clone was seen once. The chain has TRBV27 and TRBJ2-3; unclear D gene. Trimming removed 6 bases at V and 0 bases at J, with 13 bases between. The CDR3 extends over 15 amino acids. The germline gives CDR1 MNHEY, CDR2 SMNVEV (reference sequence). For the CDR3, the DNA is TGTGCCAGCAGGTTCCAGAGTCTTAGCACAGATACGCAGTATTTT. Translating gives CASRFQSLSTDTQYF.

The genes are TRBV10-2 and TRBJ2-7, with unresolved D. The CDR3 has 14 residues. With 4 bases removed from V and 0 bases from J, the gap between germline ends came to 10 bases. Germline assignment: CDR1 WSHSY and CDR2 SAAADI. CDR3 DNA: TGCGCCAGCAGTGTTGCCAGGAACTCCTACGAGCAGTACTTC. Protein: CASSVARNSYEQYF.

This chain uses TRBV7-8 with TRBJ1-2; possible D gene TRBD1, 6 bases. Germline CDR1 is SGHVS and CDR2 is FQNEAQ. V lost 5 bases, J lost 0 bases, and 13 bases lay in between. The CDR3 extends over 15 amino acids. The CDR3 DNA follows: TGTGCCAGCAGCCCCGAGACAGGAGCTAACTATGGCTACACCTTC. It translates to CASSPETGANYGYTF.

The rearrangement uses TRBV5-1 and TRBJ2-3; 11 bases agree with TRBD2. V shed 1 base, J shed 3 bases, and the junction held 4 bases outside the gene matches. This CDR3 contains 16 residues. Germline V gene data show CDR1 as SGHRS and CDR2 as YFSETQ. The CDR3 DNA is TGCGCCAGCAGCTTGCTGGTAGCGGGAGGGACAGATACGCAGTATTTT. This translates into CASSLLVAGGTDTQYF. Filled out from reference TRBV5-1 and TRBJ2-3, the complete variable domain reads KAGVTQTPRYLIKTRGQQVTLSCSPISGHRSVSWYQQTPGQGLQFLFEYFSETQRNKGNFPGRFSGRQFSNSRSEMNVSTLELGDSALYLCASSLLVAGGTDTQYFGPGTRLTVL.

The gene calls are TRBV5-6 and TRBJ1-6, with D possibly being TRBD1 (6 bases). The CDR3 consists of 17 residues. The V end was cut by 3 bases, the J end by 6 bases, with 19 bases between. Germline-derived CDR1 and CDR2 are SGHDT and YYEEEE. This chain's CDR3 is CASSSGLMRGRNSPLHF. The CDR3 DNA is TGTGCCAGCAGCTCCGGGCTTATGCGGGGGCGTAATTCACCCCTCCACTTT.

The chain joins TRBV4-1 to TRBJ2-3; D unclear. Deletions cut 0 bases from V and 2 bases from J, with 6 bases between. The CDR3 covers 14 residues. Germline CDR1 MGHRA, CDR2 YSYEKL. The CDR3 region is CASSQDKATDTQYF. CDR3 DNA: TGCGCCAGCAGCCAAGACAAAGCCACAGATACGCAGTATTTT.

V usage is TRBV5-1 and J usage is TRBJ1-3; D is ambiguous. Germline CDR1 and CDR2: SGHRS and YFSETQ. The germline V and J ends were trimmed by 0 bases and 2 bases, with 6 bases remaining between them. The CDR3 is made up of 14 amino acids. The DNA for the CDR3 is TGCGCCAGCAGCTTGGCAGGTACTGGAAACACCATATATTTT. It specifies CASSLAGTGNTIYF.

This clone was recorded only once. The rearrangement uses TRBV5-1 and TRBJ1-6; TRBD1 matches 8 bases. This CDR3 is built from 15 residues. CDR1 and CDR2 (germline): SGHRS, YFSETQ. V dropped 0 bases and J dropped 5; count of bases not matched to a gene: 1. The CDR3 sequence is CASSLEDRDNSPLHF. In DNA form, the CDR3 reads TGCGCCAGCAGCTTGGAGGACAGGGATAATTCACCCCTCCACTTT.

This rearrangement joins TRBV6-5 to TRBJ2-1; perhaps TRBD2 as D (6 bases). The V end lost 5 bases, the J end lost 0 bases, and 11 bases lay between the germline ends. The CDR3 spans 15 residues. Germline V gene sequence: CDR1 MNHEY, CDR2 SVGAGI. The CDR3 sequence: CASSTSTSSYNEQFF. The CDR3 bases are TGTGCCAGCAGTACCTCGACTAGCTCCTACAATGAGCAGTTCTTC.

This chain connects TRBV29-1 to TRBJ2-1, with 12 bases lining up with TRBD2. This CDR3 is 13 amino acids long. V was clipped by 3 bases and J by 15 bases; unmatched bases: 9. Germline values: CDR1 SQVTM, CDR2 ANQGSEA. DNA for the CDR3: TGCAGCGTTGATGGTACTAGCGGGAGGAGTGGGTTCTTC. This codes for CSVDGTSGRSGFF.

The rearrangement joins TRBV3-1 (or the pseudogene TRBV3-2) to TRBJ1-1; D is undetermined. V lost 0 bases and J lost 1, with 3 bases in between. This CDR3 has 13 residues. CDR1 is LGHDT, CDR2 YNNKEL, per germline (reference sequence). CDR3 coding DNA: TGTGCCAGCAGCCAAGACAGGAACACTGAAGCTTTCTTT. The encoded protein is CASSQDRNTEAFF.

This clone has only one observation. The rearrangement joins TRBV20-1 to TRBJ1-2, with D unresolved. V lost 3 bases and J 1 base, leaving 12 bases between the germline ends. Germline CDR1 DFQATT, CDR2 SNEGSKA (reference sequence). This CDR3 has 14 amino acids. CDR3 nucleotides: TGCAGTGCTAGTCCTGCGTCGAGTAACTATGGCTACACCTTC. Translated, it gives CSASPASSNYGYTF.